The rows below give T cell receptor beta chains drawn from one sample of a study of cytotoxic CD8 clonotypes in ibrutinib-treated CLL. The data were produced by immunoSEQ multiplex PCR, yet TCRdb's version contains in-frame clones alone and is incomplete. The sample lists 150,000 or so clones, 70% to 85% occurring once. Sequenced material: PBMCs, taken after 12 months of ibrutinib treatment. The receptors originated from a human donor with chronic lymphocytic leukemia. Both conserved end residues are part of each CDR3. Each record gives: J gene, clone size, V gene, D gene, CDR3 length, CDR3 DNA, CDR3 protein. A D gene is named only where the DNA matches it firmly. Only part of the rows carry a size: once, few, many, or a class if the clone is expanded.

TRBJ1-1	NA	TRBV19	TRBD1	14	TGTGCCAGTAGTATAGGTACAGGGGGCACTGAAGCTTTCTTT	CASSIGTGGTEAFF
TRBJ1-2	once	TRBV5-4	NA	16	TGTGCCAGCAGCTTGTTAGGGGCTCTCGCTAACTATGGCTACACCTTC	CASSLLGALANYGYTF
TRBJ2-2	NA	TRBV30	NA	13	TGTGCCTGGAGTAATGGGTACACCGGGGAGCTGTTTTTT	CAWSNGYTGELFF
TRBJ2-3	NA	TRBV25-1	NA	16	TGTGCCAGCAGTGACCGAAAACAGGGCTGGCGGGATGTGCAGTATTTT	CASSDRKQGWRDVQYF
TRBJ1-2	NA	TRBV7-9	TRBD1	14	TGTGCCAGCAGCTTCGGGACAGGGGGATTTGGCTACACCTTC	CASSFGTGGFGYTF
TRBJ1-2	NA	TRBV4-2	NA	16	TGTGCCAGCAGCCAAGAGGTCGGAGAGCAGAACTATGGCTACACCTTC	CASSQEVGEQNYGYTF
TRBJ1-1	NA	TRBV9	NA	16	TGTGCCAGCAGCATAAAAAACCAGGGGCCGAACACTGAAGCTTTCTTT	CASSIKNQGPNTEAFF
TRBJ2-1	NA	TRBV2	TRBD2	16	TGTGCCAGCACCTTCCAACTAGCGGGGGGGGACAATGAGCAGTTCTTC	CASTFQLAGGDNEQFF
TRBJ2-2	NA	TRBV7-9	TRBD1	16	TGTGCCAGCGGGGTCCGGGACAGGATTATCACCGGGGAGCTGTTTTTT	CASGVRDRIITGELFF
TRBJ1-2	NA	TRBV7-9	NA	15	TGTGCCAGCATCCTTCTAGATGGGGGCAACTATGGCTACACCTTC	CASILLDGGNYGYTF
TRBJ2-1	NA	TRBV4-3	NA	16	TGCGCCAGCAGCCAGGACTACCTAAGCTCCTACAATGAGCAGTTCTTC	CASSQDYLSSYNEQFF
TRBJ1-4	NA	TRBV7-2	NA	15	TGTGCCAGCAGCTCTTCTCTCCCCCCCGCTGAAAAACTGTTTTTT	CASSSSLPPAEKLFF